The source of this TCR beta chain is a study of T cells in Graves' hyperthyroidism and ophthalmopathy. CDR3 length equals 15 residues. The J segment lost 2 bases and the V segment lost 5 bases, leaving 3 bases of the junction unmatched. The germline gives CDR1 LNHNV, CDR2 YYDKDF (reference sequence). This clonotype has only a few counts. The TCR beta CDR3 regions underwent amplification using RNA transcripts as the source. The primer set for the first-round RT-PCR of the TCR CDR3 was HTBI. Via MiXCR, TCRdb re-called the multiplex PCR reads, giving one row per CDR3 protein. The sample carries about 510,000 distinct CDR3 sequences, around 15% recorded once.

The gene calls are TRBV15 and TRBJ2-5, with 12 bases that match TRBD2. Sequenced material: blood. The clonotype was recovered from a woman in her thirties or forties with Graves' hyperthyroidism. This CDR3 reads CATSPGTSGQETQYF. CDR3 DNA sequence: TGTGCCACCAGCCCCGGGACTAGCGGGCAAGAGACCCAGTACTTC.